The TCR beta chain described here comes from a study of blood T cell repertoires in COVID-19. In germline, CDR1 is SEHNR, CDR2 FQNEAQ (reference sequence). The CDR3 is made up of 14 amino acids. The V gene end was trimmed by 6 bases and the J gene end by 8 bases; junction bases not matched to a gene: 6. Data came from immunoSEQ multiplex PCR; TCRdb stores just in-frame clones and leaves some out. The sample shows 45,000 to 50,000 clones, 70% to 90% of them seen only once. This receptor was taken from a human donor in a cohort sampled during active COVID-19. This chain connects TRBV7-9 to TRBJ2-1, with 11 bases lining up with TRBD2. The sequenced sample consisted of peripheral blood. The CDR3 nucleotides read TGTGCCAGCAGGGGTAGCGGGGGGGCCCATGAGCAGTTCTTC. It specifies CASRGSGGAHEQFF. Variable domain in full (rest from reference TRBV7-9 and TRBJ2-1): DTGVSQNPRHKITKRGQNVTFRCDPISEHNRLYWYRQTLGQGPEFLTYFQNEAQLEKSRLLSDRFSAERPKGSFSTLEIQRTEQGDSAMYLCASRGSGGAHEQFFGPGTRLTVL.